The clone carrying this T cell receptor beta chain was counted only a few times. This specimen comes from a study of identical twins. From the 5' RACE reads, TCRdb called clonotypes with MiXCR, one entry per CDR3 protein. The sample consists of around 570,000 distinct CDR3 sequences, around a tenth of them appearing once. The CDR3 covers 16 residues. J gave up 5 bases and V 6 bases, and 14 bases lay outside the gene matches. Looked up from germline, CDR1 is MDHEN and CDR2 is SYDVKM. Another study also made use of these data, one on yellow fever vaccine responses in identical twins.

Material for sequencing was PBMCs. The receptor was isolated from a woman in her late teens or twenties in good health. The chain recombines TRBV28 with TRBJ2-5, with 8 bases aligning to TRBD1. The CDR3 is CASSRFQGAPRETQYF. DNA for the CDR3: TGTGCCAGCAGCCGATTTCAGGGGGCCCCGCGCGAGACCCAGTACTTC.